The rows below give T cell receptor beta chains drawn from one sample of a study of cytomegalovirus exposure and HLA in healthy donors. Profiled with immunoSEQ multiplex PCR; TCRdb holds only in-frame clones, not every one. The sample totals more than 200,000 clones. Sequenced: PBMCs. These receptors all stem from a woman aged 30 to 39 in good health and CMV-seropositive. Each CDR3 is given with its conserved first and last residue. D genes are given only for firm matches.

v_call	d_call	j_call	cdr3_aa	cdr3_nt
TRBV6-1	TRBD1	TRBJ1-2	CASNQGVLSYGYTF	TGTGCCAGCAATCAGGGGGTACTTAGCTATGGCTACACCTTC
TRBV5-8	TRBD2	TRBJ2-5	CASSFKGRGTQYF	TGTGCCAGCAGCTTTAAAGGGAGGGGGACCCAGTACTTC
TRBV19	TRBD1	TRBJ2-5	CASSKQTGLETQYF	TGTGCCAGTAGTAAACAGACAGGGTTGGAGACCCAGTACTTC
TRBV5-1	TRBD2	TRBJ2-7	CASSVVAGGSYEQYF	TGCGCCAGCAGCGTGGTAGCGGGAGGGTCCTACGAGCAGTACTTC
TRBV6-1	-	TRBJ1-2	CASFERGRDYGYTF	TGTGCCAGCTTTGAGCGGGGCAGGGACTATGGCTACACCTTC
TRBV4-1	-	TRBJ2-4	CASSQDSSAPYAIQYF	TGCGCCAGCAGCCAAGATAGCTCCGCTCCTTATGCCATTCAGTACTTC
TRBV4-1	-	TRBJ2-2	CASSQDNERLVSGELFF	TGCGCCAGCAGCCAAGATAATGAGCGTTTGGTTTCCGGGGAGCTGTTTTTT
TRBV6-5	-	TRBJ1-2	CASSFRGSYGYTF	TGTGCCAGCAGTTTCCGGGGGTCCTATGGCTACACCTTC
TRBV6-6	-	TRBJ1-5	CASSLGQQPQHF	TGTGCCAGCAGCTTAGGACAGCAGCCCCAGCATTTT
TRBV4-2	TRBD1	TRBJ1-2	CASSPNRGPPNYGYTF	TGTGCCAGCAGCCCCAACAGGGGGCCCCCTAACTATGGCTACACCTTC
TRBV5-6	TRBD2	TRBJ2-1	CASSLLHSGTSGSNEQFF	TGTGCCAGCAGCTTGTTGCATTCCGGGACTAGCGGGAGCAATGAGCAGTTCTTC
TRBV11-3	-	TRBJ2-5	CASSPGEIETQYF	TGTGCCAGCAGCCCCGGGGAGATAGAGACCCAGTACTTC
TRBV27	-	TRBJ2-1	CASSFGGDEQFF	TGTGCCAGCAGTTTCGGAGGGGATGAGCAGTTCTTC
TRBV7-2	-	TRBJ2-7	CASSLGTAVPYEQYF	TGTGCCAGCAGCTTAGGCACAGCGGTTCCCTACGAGCAGTACTTC
TRBV4-1	TRBD2	TRBJ2-7	CASSQGHGGEIYEQYF	TGCGCCAGCAGCCAGGGTCACGGGGGGGAGATCTACGAGCAGTACTTC
TRBV9	-	TRBJ2-1	CASSVGGGTYNEQFF	TGTGCCAGCAGCGTAGGGGGCGGAACATACAATGAGCAGTTCTTC
TRBV6-5	-	TRBJ1-3	CASSYGGSGNTIYF	TGTGCCAGCAGTTATGGAGGGTCTGGAAACACCATATATTTT
TRBV13	TRBD1	TRBJ1-1	CASSFQAGGTEAFF	TGTGCCAGCAGCTTCCAGGCAGGGGGCACTGAAGCTTTCTTT
TRBV5-1	TRBD1	TRBJ2-7	CASSLSTGTGTYEQYF	TGCGCCAGCAGCTTGAGTACGGGGACAGGGACCTACGAGCAGTACTTC
TRBV7-2	TRBD1	TRBJ2-7	CASSLRTTGEFRSYEQYF	TGTGCCAGCAGCTTAAGGACAACAGGGGAATTTCGGTCCTACGAGCAGTACTTC
TRBV27	-	TRBJ2-7	CASSFGPGGYEQYF	TGTGCCAGCAGTTTTGGACCCGGAGGCTACGAGCAGTACTTC
TRBV25-1	-	TRBJ2-7	CASSEAQGFAYEQYF	TGTGCCAGCAGTGAAGCCCAGGGTTTCGCCTACGAGCAGTACTTC
TRBV10-3	-	TRBJ2-7	CAISPERRGAYEQYF	TGTGCCATCAGCCCTGAGCGCAGGGGGGCCTACGAGCAGTACTTC
TRBV28	TRBD2	TRBJ2-7	CASSQLAGTAYEQYF	TGTGCCAGCAGTCAACTAGCGGGAACTGCTTACGAGCAGTACTTC
TRBV6-1	-	TRBJ2-3	CASSEGVQGTDTQYF	TGTGCCAGCAGTGAAGGCGTACAGGGCACAGATACGCAGTATTTT
TRBV6-1	TRBD1	TRBJ1-5	CASSEGGDSLGNQPQHF	TGTGCCAGCAGTGAAGGGGGGGACAGTTTAGGGAATCAGCCCCAGCATTTT
TRBV11-3	TRBD2	TRBJ2-1	CASSLGLAGVDEQFF	TGTGCCAGCAGCTTAGGCCTAGCGGGAGTGGATGAGCAGTTCTTC
TRBV7-6	TRBD2	TRBJ2-7	CASSLAGTSGARGEQYF	TGTGCCAGCAGCTTAGCCGGGACTAGCGGGGCCAGGGGCGAGCAGTACTTC
TRBV30	-	TRBJ2-7	CAWSRGLAYEQYF	TGTGCCTGGAGTAGAGGGCTCGCCTACGAGCAGTACTTC
TRBV7-9	-	TRBJ2-3	CASSLSTSTDTQYF	TGTGCCAGCAGCTTAAGCACTAGCACAGATACGCAGTATTTT
TRBV29-1	-	TRBJ1-5	CSVREGARSNQPQHF	TGCAGCGTTAGGGAAGGGGCTCGTAGCAATCAGCCCCAGCATTTT
TRBV4-1	TRBD1	TRBJ1-6	CASSQVEGTGGSPLHF	TGCGCCAGCAGCCAAGTCGAAGGGACAGGAGGATCACCCCTCCACTTT
TRBV7-9	TRBD2	TRBJ2-5	CASSRLAERETQYF	TGTGCCAGCAGTCGACTAGCGGAGAGAGAGACCCAGTACTTC